The source of this T cell receptor beta chain is a study of cytomegalovirus exposure and HLA in healthy donors. The overall study: Sequencing of some 200 million T cells in an earlier analysis found approximately 120 million unique TCR beta sequences.

This CDR3 region has 15 residues. V was pared by 7 bases and J by 2 bases, with 20 bases between. Germline lookup yields CDR1 SQVTM and CDR2 ANQGSEA. Study-level findings and limits: A likely sequencing artifact accounted for one observed cluster of highly shared sequence variants. Several of the most significant clusters were apparently associated with common viral pathogens in a later analysis. A missense variant in DCLRE1C was later tied to TCR beta V- and J-gene trimming.

Note on this clone: Antigen unknown.

Primers for the PCR totalled 60 Vbeta and 13 Jbeta. Sequenced by immunoSEQ multiplex PCR; TCRdb stores in-frame clones only, minus some. The table records about 180,000 clones, roughly 85% of them present only once. Sequencing was done on a sample of PBMCs. This chain links TRBV29-1 with TRBJ1-2; weak D call: TRBD1 (6 bases). This clonotype was obtained from a woman in her forties in good health and CMV-seronegative. The CDR3 DNA is TGCAGCGCTGTAGGGCTCGGACAGACAAACTATGGCTACACCTTC. It yields the protein CSAVGLGQTNYGYTF.